This TCR beta chain was observed in a study of STAT3 mutations in large granular lymphocyte leukemia. Study conclusions and caveats: After therapy, 6 of 18 patients switched clonotypes, all new clones STAT3 wild type. Every T-LGLL patient had at least one immunodominant TCRbeta clonotype. Treatment regimens differed across patients between samplings. Some patients had dominant TCR clones larger than their STAT3 mutant burden. No sample exists from the first appearance of each clone.

Comments on this clone: Its antigen is still unknown.

Using immunoSEQ multiplex PCR, the repertoire was profiled, and TCRdb retains in-frame clones only, with some absent. The sample has 20,000 to 30,000 clones; about 95% are singletons. CDR1 is SGHVS, CDR2 FQNEAQ, per germline. Trimming left V 5 bases short and J 0 bases short, with 11 bases between. The CDR3 consists of 15 residues. The chain couples TRBV7-8 to TRBJ2-1; D unclear. The origin of this receptor is a man in his forties with T-cell large granular lymphocyte leukemia. Some clones in this sample may be carry-over from other donors' samples. Sequenced material: peripheral blood mononuclear cells. The CDR3 region is CASSPGYSSYNEQFF. CDR3 in DNA: TGTGCCAGCAGCCCCGGGTATAGCTCCTACAATGAGCAGTTCTTC.